This TCR beta chain was obtained from a study of blood T cell repertoires in COVID-19. The overall study: The study drew acute and convalescent COVID-19 samples from the United States, Italy and Spain. PBMCs, B-cell-depleted T cells, or T cells were the source of the cDNA or gDNA that made up the material.

The age range of participants was about 18 to 100 years, with residence in under 25 US areas. Participants reported their clinical history, and cohort assignment relied on those reports. V lost 5 bases and J lost 8; bases outside the gene matches: 8. The germline gives CDR1 SGHTA, CDR2 FQGNSA. This CDR3 is 15 amino acids long. Method: immunoSEQ multiplex PCR; TCRdb's copy keeps in-frame clones and lacks some. The sample yields roughly 300,000 clones, roughly 85% seen once. The receptor's source is a woman between 40 and 55 years old with acute COVID-19. This chain joins TRBV7-2 and TRBJ2-1; 11 positions match TRBD1. The sample taken for sequencing was PBMCs or T cells enriched from blood (not recorded which). CDR3 residues: CASSADRGRVHEQFF. CDR3 sequence (DNA): TGTGCCAGCAGCGCGGACAGGGGGCGAGTACATGAGCAGTTCTTC.